This T cell receptor (beta chain) was retrieved from a study of vaccination and CD4 T cells after COVID-19. This CDR3 has 14 residues. J was trimmed by 7 bases and V by 3 bases; bases with no gene match: 8. As concerns this clonotype: Its antigen remains unknown.

Treatment specified: approximately 9-day PBMC culture with coronavirus spike peptide pools or control peptides (ViraFEST assay). The assay that was used to sequence DNA from cultured CD4+ T cells was the Oncomine TCR Beta short-read assay. TCRdb re-called the PCR reads through MiXCR, storing one row per CDR3 protein. The table has some 4,000 distinct CDR3 sequences, less than 25% seen once; the top ten hold about 20%. This rearrangement joins TRBV12-3 or TRBV12-4 to TRBJ2-7; 8 bases line up with TRBD2. Sequencing was done on a sample of CD4+ T cells from blood, cultured in vitro. The source is a human donor who had recovered from COVID-19. The CDR3 reads CASSFGGAGGEQYF. CDR3 DNA: TGTGCCAGCAGTTTCGGGGGGGCAGGAGGGGAGCAGTACTTC.